A selection of T cell receptor beta chains follows, all from one sample in a study of OX40 agonist ivuxolimab in advanced cancers. Data came from immunoSEQ multiplex PCR; TCRdb stores just in-frame clones and leaves some out. This sample has 95,000 to 100,000 clones, with roughly 80% found just once. Sequenced material: CD4+ or CD8+ T cells sorted from blood, taken in a trial of the OX40 agonist ivuxolimab. These receptors came from an adult with an advanced solid tumor such as melanoma, head and neck, liver or kidney cancer. The CDR3 runs from the conserved cysteine through the conserved F or W. Each record gives: J gene, V gene, CDR3 protein.

J: TRBJ2-2; V: TRBV7-6; CDR3: CASSLQEYTGELFF
J: TRBJ1-5; V: TRBV19; CDR3: CASNRQSNQPQHF
J: TRBJ2-7; V: TRBV15; CDR3: CATSRERGSSYEQYF
J: TRBJ2-1; V: TRBV28; CDR3: CASSPRLAGSYNEQFF
J: TRBJ2-3; V: TRBV28; CDR3: CASSCPGDTQYF
J: TRBJ1-3; V: TRBV7-9; CDR3: CASSSSGNSGNTIYF
J: TRBJ2-2; V: TRBV5-1; CDR3: CASSFGTGGVGELFF
J: TRBJ1-2; V: TRBV19; CDR3: CASTTGGVQNYGYTF
J: TRBJ1-2; V: TRBV6-5; CDR3: CASRIQGHLYYGYTF
J: TRBJ1-4; V: TRBV28; CDR3: CASRPPRVGEKLFF
J: TRBJ2-6; V: TRBV19; CDR3: CASKSGNSGANVLTF
J: TRBJ2-1; V: TRBV11-3; CDR3: CASSLDSDEQFF
J: TRBJ2-5; V: TRBV9; CDR3: CASSVDSGKRETQYF
J: TRBJ2-2; V: TRBV4-2; CDR3: CASSRGGELFF
J: TRBJ1-2; V: TRBV15; CDR3: CATSRGRTVGDGYTF
J: TRBJ2-4; V: TRBV7-2; CDR3: CASSLKGAGATNIQYF
J: TRBJ2-3; V: TRBV19; CDR3: CASTPGLGFADTQYF
J: TRBJ2-5; V: TRBV7-3; CDR3: CASSASPSGTGVQETQYF
J: TRBJ2-1; V: TRBV6-6; CDR3: CASTRAGGWNEQFF
J: TRBJ1-2; V: TRBV5-4; CDR3: CASSSRSPPPGYTF
J: TRBJ2-1; V: TRBV11-3; CDR3: CASSLGLAKQFF
J: TRBJ1-1; V: TRBV7-9; CDR3: CASSRTGTPEAFF
J: TRBJ2-3; V: TRBV19; CDR3: CASSIRVTSTDTQYF
J: TRBJ2-7; V: TRBV11-2; CDR3: CASSLDRGLREQYF
J: TRBJ2-4; V: TRBV7-9; CDR3: CASTEGAKNIQYF
J: TRBJ1-6; V: TRBV10-3; CDR3: CAISFRDGDSPLHF
J: TRBJ1-3; V: TRBV2; CDR3: CASRTGGSSGNTIYF
J: TRBJ2-2; V: TRBV10-1; CDR3: CASSERTGSGELFF
J: TRBJ1-1; V: TRBV5-1; CDR3: CASSLRDSGTEAFF
J: TRBJ1-6; V: TRBV15; CDR3: CATSQFQRNNSPLHF
J: TRBJ2-7; V: TRBV21-1; CDR3: CASSTLGLAGGPSYEQYF
J: TRBJ1-1; V: TRBV4-3; CDR3: CASSPEAGITEAFF
J: TRBJ1-2; V: TRBV7-3; CDR3: CASSSAGGYGYTF
J: TRBJ2-4; V: TRBV28; CDR3: CVTIAKNIQYF
J: TRBJ2-3; V: TRBV4-3; CDR3: CASSQEAGGHTDTQYF
J: TRBJ2-7; V: TRBV7-2; CDR3: CASSLIGVGYEQYF
J: TRBJ2-6; V: TRBV11-2; CDR3: CASSSGAPGANVLTF
J: TRBJ1-1; V: TRBV5-3; CDR3: CARSLELTRNTEAFF
J: TRBJ1-1; V: TRBV10-3; CDR3: CAISESPAEAFF
J: TRBJ2-7; V: TRBV21-1; CDR3: CASRPKDEQYF
J: TRBJ1-2; V: TRBV21-1; CDR3: CASTQRTGQDYEGYTF
J: TRBJ1-5; V: TRBV18; CDR3: CASSRDRGRGQPQHF
J: TRBJ1-1; V: TRBV7-9; CDR3: CASSLGQGNEAFF
J: TRBJ2-7; V: TRBV6-1; CDR3: CASQPHPSSYEQYF
J: TRBJ2-3; V: TRBV2; CDR3: CAGSGDYLTDTQYF